The rows below give T cell receptor beta chains drawn from one sample of a study of CD8+CD57+ T cells in acquired aplastic anemia. From the reads, TCRdb called clonotypes with MiXCR, one entry per CDR3 protein. Of 90,000 to 130,000 distinct CDR3 sequences listed, 51% are singletons. The sequenced sample was sorted CD4+, CD8+, or CD8+CD57+ T cells (not recorded which) from PBMCs. The receptors were gathered from a human donor in good health, serving as a control. Both conserved end residues are part of each CDR3. The D gene is left open where the match is weak. Rows may omit the clone size; those that give it use once, few, many or a size class.

size,J,D,V,DNA,CDR3
many,TRBJ1-1,-,TRBV15,TGTGCCACCAGCAGCGACTTTGGGGGCAGCCTGAACACTGAAGCTTTCTTT,CATSSDFGGSLNTEAFF
-,TRBJ2-3,-,TRBV29-1,TGCAGCGTAGGCAGTCGCTTCGGCACAGATACGCAGTATTTT,CSVGSRFGTDTQYF
few,TRBJ1-2,-,TRBV29-1,TGCAGCGTTGTAACAGGTAGTAACTATGGCTACACCTTC,CSVVTGSNYGYTF
once,TRBJ1-5,-,TRBV15,TGTGCCACCAGTCCCGAATCTCCGGGAAGCAGCAATCAGCCCCAGCATTTT,CATSPESPGSSNQPQHF
many,TRBJ2-7,-,TRBV10-1,TGCGCCAGCAGTGGAAAGAGAACCTACGAGCAGTACTTC,CASSGKRTYEQYF
-,TRBJ1-2,-,TRBV6-5,-,CARSSGQFSNYGCTF
once,TRBJ2-7,-,TRBV10-1,TGCGCCAGCAGCGTAGCCGGGACCCAGGAGCAGTACTTC,CASSVAGTQEQYF
-,TRBJ1-4,-,TRBV9,TGTGCCAGCAGCGAGGCCTCGTTAGGGACGGAGAATGAAAAACTGTTTTTT,CASSEASLGTENEKLFF
many,TRBJ1-1,-,TRBV30,TGTGCCTGGAGTGTAATATCAGAGGGCGAAGCTTTCTTT,CAWSVISEGEAFF
-,TRBJ1-1,-,TRBV12-3/TRBV12-4,TGTGCCAGCAGTGAAGCGCGGTTCACCGTGAACACTGAAGCTTTCTTT,CASSEARFTVNTEAFF
-,TRBJ2-5,-,TRBV10-1,TGCGCCAGCAGTGAAGTGGGGAAAGAGACCCAGTACTTC,CASSEVGKETQYF
many,TRBJ1-5,-,TRBV20-1,TGCAGTGCTAGCTCGTACAGGCTACGGAATCAGCCCCAGCATTTT,CSASSYRLRNQPQHF
-,TRBJ2-6,TRBD1,TRBV5-4,TGTGCCAGCAGCTCTTTTACAGGGGACGCACTATCTGGGGCCAACGTCCTGACTTTC,CASSSFTGDALSGANVLTF
once,TRBJ2-7,-,TRBV4-3,TGCGCCAGCAGCCAAGAGTCGGCAGGGGATGAGCAGTACTTC,CASSQESAGDEQYF
-,TRBJ1-6,TRBD1,TRBV7-2,TGTGCCGGCAGCAGGGACAGGAATTCACCCCTCCACTTT,CAGSRDRNSPLHF
many,TRBJ2-1,-,TRBV20-1,TGCAGTGCTAGAGATCCCCGGGGGACCCCCAATGAGCAGTTCTTC,CSARDPRGTPNEQFF
-,TRBJ2-3,TRBD1,TRBV6-1,TGTGCCAGCAGTGCCCTTCAGGGGGCGCCTACAGATACGCAGTATTTT,CASSALQGAPTDTQYF
-,TRBJ1-1,TRBD1,TRBV18,TGTGCCAGCTCACCTGACAGGGGAGGCACTGAAGCTTTCTTT,CASSPDRGGTEAFF
-,TRBJ2-1,TRBD2,TRBV5-4,TGTGCCAGCAGCTTAATGGTCGGGGGGGTCCACGAGCAGTTCTTC,CASSLMVGGVHEQFF
-,TRBJ2-1,-,TRBV15,TGTGCCACCAGCAGAGATCGGACGGGGCGATCTTGCAATGAGCAGTTCTTC,CATSRDRTGRSCNEQFF
-,TRBJ2-7,TRBD1,TRBV7-8,TGCGCCAGCAGCCGGGACAGTTACTCCTACGAGCAGTACTTC,CASSRDSYSYEQYF
many,TRBJ1-1,-,TRBV5-6,TGTGCCAGCAGCTTGGCCTACAACACTGAAGCTTTCTTT,CASSLAYNTEAFF
many,TRBJ2-7,-,TRBV5-1,TGCGCCAGCAGCTTTTCACGCAGGGGCTACGAGCAGTACTTC,CASSFSRRGYEQYF
few,TRBJ1-2,-,TRBV20-1,TGCAGTGCTAGAGACGACGGGGCCTTCTATGGCTACACCTTC,CSARDDGAFYGYTF
many,TRBJ1-4,TRBD1,TRBV12-3/TRBV12-4,TGTGCCAGCAGTTTCGGGACAGCTAATGAAAAACTGTTTTTT,CASSFGTANEKLFF
many,TRBJ1-6,-,TRBV6-1,TGTGCCAGCAGTGAAGCGGGCGGGCAGGGATACTCACCCCTCCACTTT,CASSEAGGQGYSPLHF
many,TRBJ2-1,-,TRBV7-6,TGTGCCAGCAGCTTAGTTGCCCAACGGTTCTTC,CASSLVAQRFF
-,TRBJ1-1,-,TRBV7-2,TGTGCCAGCAGCTCTCACCGGGAAGCTTTCTTT,CASSSHREAFF
-,TRBJ1-5,-,TRBV15,TGCGCCACCAGCAGAGGTCTCTCGGCGGCTCAGCCCCAGCATTTT,CATSRGLSAAQPQHF
-,TRBJ2-7,-,TRBV2,TGTGCCAGCAGCGCTACAACGTTCCACGAGCAGTACTTC,CASSATTFHEQYF
-,TRBJ1-4,-,TRBV19,TGTGACAGTAGTATAGGAGAGCGGGGAAAACTGTTTTTT,CDSSIGERGKLFF
-,TRBJ2-3,TRBD2,TRBV7-3,TGTGCCAGCAGGACGACTAGCGGGGGGGCCAAAGATACGCAGTATTTT,CASRTTSGGAKDTQYF
-,TRBJ2-7,TRBD2,TRBV6-1,TGTGCCAGCAGCCCAGGGACTAGCGGGAGGGGACCCTACGAGCAGTACTTC,CASSPGTSGRGPYEQYF
many,TRBJ2-1,-,TRBV9,TGTGCCAGCAGCGTAGTGGCGGACGACAATGAGCAGTTCTTC,CASSVVADDNEQFF
many,TRBJ1-1,-,TRBV6-1,TGTGCCAGTCTAAGAAGGGTTGGCGGGAACACTGAAGCTTTCTTT,CASLRRVGGNTEAFF
-,TRBJ1-2,-,TRBV29-1,TGCAGCGTTGAAGACGTCACACGCTCTGGAAACACCTTC,CSVEDVTRSGNTF
-,TRBJ2-7,-,TRBV10-3,TGTGCCATCAGTGAAAGGGGAGACGAGCAGTACTTC,CAISERGDEQYF
-,TRBJ1-5,-,TRBV19,TGTGCCAGTAGTCCGGGACGGAGCCTCAATCAGCCCCAGCATTTT,CASSPGRSLNQPQHF
many,TRBJ2-3,-,TRBV7-9,TGTGCCAGCAGCTTCCTACAATTGGGCACAGATACGCAGTATTTT,CASSFLQLGTDTQYF
few,TRBJ1-2,-,TRBV20-1,TGCAGTGCTGCCCCCATCTTAACAGGGACCCAGGACTATGGCTACACCTTC,CSAAPILTGTQDYGYTF
once,TRBJ2-3,-,TRBV2,TGTGCCAGCAGAATAGGGGGGGGGCCCAATACGCAGTATTTT,CASRIGGGPNTQYF
few,TRBJ1-2,TRBD1,TRBV20-1,TGCAGTGCTAGAGATCCATTTCGACAGGGGCGCTATGGCTACACCTTC,CSARDPFRQGRYGYTF
-,TRBJ1-5,TRBD1,TRBV10-3,TGTGCCATCAGCGGACAGGGGATTAGGCAGCCCCAGCATTTT,CAISGQGIRQPQHF
-,TRBJ1-1,TRBD1,TRBV19,TGTGCCAGTAGTACCACGGACAGGGCGGGCACTGAAGCTCTCTTT,CASSTTDRAGTEALF
-,TRBJ2-5,-,TRBV2,TGTGCCAGCAGTGCGTCTACCTTCCAAGAGACCCAGTACTTC,CASSASTFQETQYF
many,TRBJ1-2,-,TRBV14,TGTGCCAGCAGCCAGGTTGGAGCAGATGGCTACACCTTC,CASSQVGADGYTF
many,TRBJ2-1,-,TRBV7-2,TGTGCCAGCAGCTTCACAGACAATGAGCAGTTCTTC,CASSFTDNEQFF
-,TRBJ2-3,-,TRBV10-3,TGTGCCATCAGTGAAACCTTAGCGGGCACAGATACGCAGTATTTT,CAISETLAGTDTQYF
-,TRBJ2-3,-,TRBV9,TGTGCCAGCAGCGTAGCAAGGGAGGCAGATACGCAGTATTTT,CASSVAREADTQYF
-,TRBJ2-3,-,TRBV2,TGTGCCAGCACCGGGGGGCGGGTAGAAGGAGATACGCAGTATTTT,CASTGGRVEGDTQYF
-,TRBJ1-1,-,TRBV19,TGTGCCAGTAGTATAGGACGGAGGAGAGAAGCTTTCTTT,CASSIGRRREAFF
-,TRBJ2-2,-,TRBV7-7,TGTGCTAGCAGCTTAGATAGGACCGGGGAGCTGTTTTTT,CASSLDRTGELFF
-,TRBJ2-1,-,TRBV11-2,TGTGCCAGCAGCCGACTCCCGGGGGCGAATGAGCAGTTCTTC,CASSRLPGANEQFF
-,TRBJ2-2,-,TRBV7-8,TGTGCCAGCATCACTGGGGGGTACGGGGAGCTGTTTTTT,CASITGGYGELFF
-,TRBJ2-7,TRBD1,TRBV19,TGTGCCAGTAGTACAACAGGGGTTGAGCAGTACTTC,CASSTTGVEQYF